These 15 T cell receptor beta chains originate from one sample sequenced in a study of blood T cell repertoires in COVID-19. Profiled with immunoSEQ multiplex PCR; TCRdb holds only in-frame clones, not every one. The top ten clones hold roughly 0.53% of a sample with under 200,000 clones, around nine tenths of them seen once. The specimen was peripheral blood. The source of these receptors is a man aged 55 to 70 with COVID-19, enrolled during active disease.

The chain couples TRBV3-1 (or the pseudogene TRBV3-2) to TRBJ2-4, with 8 bases identical to TRBD1. V shed 5 bases and J 1 base; nucleotides not matched to a gene: 7. The germline V gene has CDR1 LGHDT and CDR2 YNNKEL (reference sequence). The CDR3 has 16 residues. The CDR3 is CASSSGGSLAKNIQYF. The CDR3, as DNA: TGTGCCAGCAGCTCAGGGGGCAGTTTGGCCAAAAACATTCAGTACTTC.

This chain connects TRBV4-1 to TRBJ1-2, with D perhaps TRBD1 (6 bases). CDR1 is MGHRA and CDR2 is YSYEKL in the germline V gene. V lost 4 bases and J 8 bases, leaving 20 bases between the germline ends. The CDR3 runs 15 residues. In nucleotides, the CDR3 is TGCGCCAGCAGCCTGTGGACAGACGACCTCTACGGCTACACCTTC. This codes for CASSLWTDDLYGYTF.

This chain connects TRBV27 to TRBJ1-1; 7 positions agree with TRBD1. CDR3 length equals 13 residues. CDR1 is MNHEY and CDR2 is SMNVEV in the germline V gene (reference sequence). V gave up 4 bases and J gave up 11 bases; unmatched junction bases: 10. This CDR3 is CASSSLDRARAFF. The CDR3, as DNA: TGTGCCAGCAGTTCCCTCGACAGGGCGAGGGCTTTCTTT.

The chain combines TRBV27 with TRBJ2-3; 8 nucleotides agree with TRBD1. This CDR3 is built from 15 residues. Germline values: CDR1 MNHEY, CDR2 SMNVEV (reference sequence). V shed 5 bases, J shed 7 bases, and the junction held 11 bases outside the gene matches. CDR3 in DNA: TGTGCCAGCAGTCCCAGGACAGGGTCCCTAAATACGCAGTATTTT. This codes for CASSPRTGSLNTQYF.

This clone has only a few counts. This sequence joins TRBV19 and TRBJ2-6, with D unclear. The V gene's germline CDR1 is LNHDA and CDR2 SQIVND (reference sequence). Trimming pared 6 bases from V and 0 bases from J, leaving 9 bases between. The CDR3 covers 15 residues. The CDR3: CASSLEVSGANVLTF. CDR3 nucleotide sequence: TGTGCCAGTAGCCTCGAGGTCTCTGGGGCCAACGTCCTGACTTTC.

The chain links TRBV27 to TRBJ2-5, with 12 bases that match TRBD2. The germline V gene encodes CDR1 MNHEY and CDR2 SMNVEV (reference sequence). Trimming at V came to 6 bases and at J to 1 base, leaving 12 bases not matched to a gene. CDR3 size: 18 residues. The CDR3: CASRLKTGLAGSQETQYF. CDR3 coding DNA: TGTGCCAGCAGACTAAAGACCGGACTAGCGGGGAGCCAAGAGACCCAGTACTTC.

V gene TRBV4-3 combines with J gene TRBJ1-3, with no clear D. The CDR3 contains 16 residues. The V end lost 1 base, the J end lost 0 bases, and 10 bases lay between the germline ends. Germline CDR1 and CDR2: LGHNA and YSLEER. The CDR3 DNA follows: TGCGCCAGCAGCCAAGGACTGGATTACTCTGGAAACACCATATATTTT. Residues: CASSQGLDYSGNTIYF.

The chain carries TRBV7-3 and TRBJ2-3; 11 positions agree with TRBD2. Germline CDR1 reads SGHTA; CDR2 reads FQGTGA. V was pared by 5 bases and J by 2 bases, with 6 bases of the junction left unmatched. The CDR3 loop spans 16 amino acids. CDR3 sequence: CASSLIAGGNTDTQYF. The CDR3 nucleotides read TGTGCCAGCAGCCTTATAGCGGGAGGGAACACAGATACGCAGTATTTT.

CDR3 nucleotide sequence: TGTGCCAGCAGCTCCCCGGGGTTAAGCACAGATACGCAGTATTTT. As protein: CASSSPGLSTDTQYF. This chain uses TRBV11-3 with TRBJ2-3, with a possible D match to TRBD2 (5 bases). The CDR3 loop spans 15 amino acids. V dropped 4 bases and J dropped 0 bases, with 11 bases sitting between them. Germline V gene data show CDR1 as SGHNT and CDR2 as YENEEA.

The chain carries TRBV12-3 or TRBV12-4 and TRBJ1-5, with D possibly being TRBD1 (5 bases). The length of the CDR3 is 13 residues. V was clipped by 3 bases and J by 6 bases, with 9 bases between them. CDR3 amino acids: CASSFRGSQPQHF. CDR3 coding DNA: TGTGCCAGCAGTTTTAGGGGAAGTCAGCCCCAGCATTTT.

CDR3 loop: CASSPPYLQLAPTYEQYF. DNA of the CDR3: TGTGCCAGCAGCCCGCCCTACTTACAACTAGCGCCGACCTACGAGCAGTACTTC. The chain recombines TRBV7-9 with TRBJ2-7; TRBD2 matches at 7 bases. CDR1 SEHNR and CDR2 FQNEAQ come from the germline V gene (reference sequence). The CDR3 contains 18 residues. Unmatched junction bases numbered 18, after V lost 5 bases and J lost 2 bases.

The chain is built from TRBV5-5 and TRBJ2-1; 8 bases map to TRBD2. The CDR3 consists of 13 residues. CDR1 is SGHKS and CDR2 is YYEKEE in the germline V gene (reference sequence). Unmatched junction bases numbered 3, after V lost 8 bases and J lost 2 bases. The CDR3 spells CASLAGAYNEQFF. CDR3 DNA sequence: TGTGCCAGTCTAGCGGGCGCCTACAATGAGCAGTTCTTC.

This clone was counted once. The V and J genes are TRBV6-4 and TRBJ2-1; 12 bases match TRBD2. CDR3 size: 16 residues. Germline CDR1 MRHNA, CDR2 SNTAGT. The ends lost 4 bases at V and 6 bases at J; junction bases unmatched: 7. The CDR3 region has the DNA TGTGCCAGCAGTGTGTTTGGACTAGCGGGAACCAATGAGCAGTTCTTC. Its protein product is CASSVFGLAGTNEQFF.

The chain couples TRBV7-2 to TRBJ1-1; 8 nucleotides match TRBD1. This CDR3 is 14 amino acids long. Germline CDR1 and CDR2: SGHTA and FQGNSA. V trimming: 6 bases; J trimming: 4 bases; junction bases outside the gene matches: 7. In DNA form, the CDR3 reads TGTGCCAGCAGTTTGGACAGGGTAGGCACTGAAGCTTTCTTT. It codes for CASSLDRVGTEAFF.

The rearrangement uses TRBV19 and TRBJ2-7, with TRBD2 identical over 8 bases. Germline V lookup: CDR1 LNHDA, CDR2 SQIVND (reference sequence). V gave up 10 bases and J gave up 2 bases; unmatched junction bases: 16. There are 16 residues in the CDR3. The CDR3 DNA reads TGTGCCACCCGTCAATCGGGGGGGGGTAATGCCTACGAGCAGTACTTC. Protein product: CATRQSGGGNAYEQYF.